Given below is one T cell receptor (beta chain) in context. Its antigen is as yet unknown. V was pared by 6 bases and J by 5 bases, with 15 bases between. Germline lookup yields CDR1 SGHDT and CDR2 YYEEEE. The CDR3 contains 13 residues. Findings of the study overall: Tumor-infiltrating Treg TCR alpha and beta sequences overlapped most with tumor naive CD4+ T cells, then blood naive.

Semi-nested PCR with Nested Universal Primer A followed constant-region reverse priming of full-length variable regions. TCRdb reprocessed the 5' RACE reads via MiXCR and lists one record per CDR3 protein. The sample carries 45,000 to 70,000 distinct CDR3 sequences, more than 25% recorded once. The chain employs TRBV5-6 and TRBJ2-7; D remains ambiguous. Source material: tumor-infiltrating memory CD4+ T cells sorted from the breast tumor. Stated subset: memory CD4+ T cells, CD4+CD45RO+CD25-. The receptor was isolated from a female donor with breast cancer. The CDR3, as DNA: TGTGCCAGCACCATGCCCGGAAGCGACGAGCAGTACTTC. This gives the protein CASTMPGSDEQYF.